This T cell receptor beta chain was sequenced in a study of Ad26.COV2.S vaccination and SARS-CoV-2 variants. General study findings and limits: People given the vaccine had a wider spike-specific TCR breadth than placebo recipients did.

This clone was counted ten times or more. Its specificity is not known. Assay: immunoSEQ multiplex PCR; the TCRdb copy retains only in-frame clones and omits some. The sample includes approximately 300,000 clones, over 80% of them seen just once. The CDR3 contains 14 residues. Germline V gives CDR1 MNHNY, CDR2 SVGAGI (reference sequence). V gave up 2 bases and J gave up 6 bases; unmatched junction bases: 3. This sample's treatment: about 20 received Ad26.COV2.S at low or high dose, single or two shots; about 5 received placebo; per-sample allocation not given. Collection of samples fell on day 63 after the first vaccine or placebo injection.

The input for sequencing was peripheral blood, taken in a trial of Ad26.COV2.S vaccine versus placebo. This receptor was obtained from a person aged 18-65 years who received the Ad26.COV2.S COVID-19 vaccine or a placebo. The rearrangement uses TRBV6-6 and TRBJ2-3; 9 bases are shared with TRBD2. The CDR3 here is CASSYAGGPDTQYF. For the CDR3, the DNA is TGTGCCAGCAGTTACGCGGGGGGGCCGGATACGCAGTATTTT.